This T cell receptor (beta chain) was sequenced for a study of blood T cell repertoires in COVID-19. Trimming removed 7 bases at V and 5 bases at J, with 18 bases between. Germline values: CDR1 MDHEN, CDR2 SYDVKM. The CDR3 consists of 15 residues. This clone appeared a few times. Some clones are missing from TCRdb's copy, which holds only in-frame ones; the method was immunoSEQ multiplex PCR. The sample contains some 50,000 clones, about 85% of which appear only once. The chain combines TRBV28 with TRBJ2-1; D is perhaps TRBD1 (5 bases). This receptor was taken from a man between 35 and 55 years old with active COVID-19. Sequencing was done on a sample of peripheral blood. CDR3 bases: TGTGCCAGCACTGTATCAGGGTCCCCTGACAATGAGCAGTTCTTC. It translates to CASTVSGSPDNEQFF.